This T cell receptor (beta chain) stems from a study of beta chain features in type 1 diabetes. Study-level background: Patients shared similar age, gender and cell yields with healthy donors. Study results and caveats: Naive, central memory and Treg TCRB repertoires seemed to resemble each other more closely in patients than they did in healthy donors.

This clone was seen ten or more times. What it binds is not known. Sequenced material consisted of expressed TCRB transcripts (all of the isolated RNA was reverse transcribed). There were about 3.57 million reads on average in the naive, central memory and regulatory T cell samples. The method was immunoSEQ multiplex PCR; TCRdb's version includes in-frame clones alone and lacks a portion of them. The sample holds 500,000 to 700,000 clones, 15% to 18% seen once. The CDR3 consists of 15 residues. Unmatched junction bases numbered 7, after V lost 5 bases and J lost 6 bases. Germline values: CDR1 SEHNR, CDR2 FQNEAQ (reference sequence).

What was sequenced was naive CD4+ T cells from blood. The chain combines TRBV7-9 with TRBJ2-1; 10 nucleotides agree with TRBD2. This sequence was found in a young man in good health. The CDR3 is CASSPRLAGANEQFF. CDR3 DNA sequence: TGTGCCAGCAGCCCCCGTCTAGCGGGGGCCAATGAGCAGTTCTTC.